The clone carrying this T cell receptor (beta chain) was observed a handful of times. This sample stems from a study of blood T cell repertoires in COVID-19. At the level of the study: Material from acute and convalescent COVID-19 was sourced from the United States, Italy and Spain. The analysed material was cDNA or gDNA that came from T cells, B-cell-depleted T cells, or PBMCs.

Per the authors' pipeline: How many nucleated cells were present was estimated from reference gene primer amplification. Measured with immunoSEQ multiplex PCR; TCRdb has only the in-frame clones, and not every one. D and trimming come from the DNA, and the V and J calls and clone size come from that table. The sample lists some 140,000 clones; about 79% were seen once. This CDR3 is 14 amino acids long. CDR1 and CDR2 (germline): SGDLS, YYNGEE. Germline trimming cut 2 bases from V and 8 bases from J; bases unmatched to any gene: 6. The sample comprised peripheral blood. The TCR originated in a woman in her sixties with acute or convalescent COVID-19. The chain recombines TRBV9 with TRBJ2-1; 8 bases are a match to TRBD2. The CDR3 DNA is TGTGCCAGCAGCGTTTACGGGGGGGCCGATGAGCAGTTCTTC. It is translated as CASSVYGGADEQFF.